This TCR beta chain is from a study of response to subunit inactivated influenza vaccine. The CDR3 totals 17 residues. The trim removed 6 bases at V and 0 bases at J, leaving 11 bases unmatched. CDR1 SGHAT and CDR2 FQNNGV come from the germline V gene. Each CDR3 protein gets one entry after TCRdb re-called the RT-PCR reads with MiXCR. Of some 500,000 distinct CDR3 sequences in the sample, roughly 23% were seen once. This chain connects TRBV11-2 to TRBJ2-4; 7 bases line up with TRBD1. The source material was CD4+ T cells sorted from PBMCs, sampled less than 6 days after vaccination. The TCR originated in a man aged 45 to 65 who received an inactivated influenza vaccine. The CDR3 DNA is TGTGCCAGCAGTCAGACCGCCGGGACAGAAGCCAAAAACATTCAGTACTTC. It translates to CASSQTAGTEAKNIQYF.